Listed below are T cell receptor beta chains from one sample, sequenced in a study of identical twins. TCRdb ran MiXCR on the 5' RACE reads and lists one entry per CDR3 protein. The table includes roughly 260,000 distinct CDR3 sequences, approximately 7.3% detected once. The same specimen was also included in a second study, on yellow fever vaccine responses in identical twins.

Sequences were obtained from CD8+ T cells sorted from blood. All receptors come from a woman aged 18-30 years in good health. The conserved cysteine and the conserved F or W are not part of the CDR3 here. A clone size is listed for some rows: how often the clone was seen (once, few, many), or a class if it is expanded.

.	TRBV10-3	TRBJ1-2	AISESGTNYGYT
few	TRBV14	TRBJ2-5	ASSQDFGETQY
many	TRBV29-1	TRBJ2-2	SVVLRAMNTGELF
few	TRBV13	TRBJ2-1	ASSSRDLYNEQF
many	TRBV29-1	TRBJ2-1	SVVRWGLAGNEQF
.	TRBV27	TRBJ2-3	ASSFQVSTDTQY
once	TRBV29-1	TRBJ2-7	SVAPGTGGLEQY
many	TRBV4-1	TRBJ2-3	ASSKDDRGSTDTQY
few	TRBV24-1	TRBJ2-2	ATSDLTREELF
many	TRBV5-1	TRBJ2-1	ASSLIGGGALVYNEQF
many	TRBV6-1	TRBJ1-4	ASSDGITNEKLF
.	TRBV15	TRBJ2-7	ATSRGMEGPYEQY
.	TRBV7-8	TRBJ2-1	ASSLGADSYNEQF
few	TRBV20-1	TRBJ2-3	SASNPPSGIILHVPPGTQY
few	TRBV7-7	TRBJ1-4	ASSLNQGTNEKLF
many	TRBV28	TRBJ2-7	ASSLREGEFNSYEQY
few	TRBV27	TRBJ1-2	ASSPHQGPTAYGYT
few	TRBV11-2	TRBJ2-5	ASSLVGAQY
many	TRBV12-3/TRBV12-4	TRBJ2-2	ASTWNTGELF
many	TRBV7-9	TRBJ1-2	ASAGTGDRNGYT
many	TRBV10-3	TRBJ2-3	AISESEARGADTQY
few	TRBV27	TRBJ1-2	ARSLLGTGDTPNYGYT
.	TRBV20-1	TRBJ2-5	SARRNQETQY
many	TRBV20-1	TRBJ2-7	SARDGSYEQY
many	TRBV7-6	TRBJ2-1	ASKKAGERDEQF
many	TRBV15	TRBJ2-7	ATSRGGTSGYEQY
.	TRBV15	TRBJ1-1	ATSKGIGTEAF
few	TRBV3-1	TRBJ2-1	ASSPGTEFNEQF
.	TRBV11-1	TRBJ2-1	ASRSGTTNEQF
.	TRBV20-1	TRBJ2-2	SANYRSDRGTGELF
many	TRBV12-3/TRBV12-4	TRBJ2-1	ASTRGREGSYNEQF
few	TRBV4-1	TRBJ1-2	ASSAQGTASYGYT
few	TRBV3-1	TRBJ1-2	ASSQGGLRAYIGGYT
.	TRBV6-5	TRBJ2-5	ASSYFQGATGETQY
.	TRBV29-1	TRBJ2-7	SVTGGESYEQY
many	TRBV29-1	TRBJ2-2	SVEARNTGELF
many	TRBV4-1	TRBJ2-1	ASSQVITASYNEQF
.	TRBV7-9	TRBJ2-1	ASSLTSGRGNEQF